Listed here are 27 T cell receptor beta chains from one sample, sequenced in a study of PD-L1 blockade in urothelial cancer (dated by TCRdb to 2016 to 2017). The library was generated by the immunoSEQ multiplex PCR assay. TCRdb obtained this table from immuneACCESS and retained in-frame rearrangements with V and J assigned. These tables miss some clones; where compared with another copy, unresolved V genes account for less than half of the shortfall, and the remainder is unexplained. For this sample there are roughly 51,000 clones; about 86% appear just once. Of the sample, roughly 22% is held by the ten largest clones. The time point label for this specimen denotes: pretreatment peripheral blood. This sample comprised PBMCs, obtained around atezolizumab (anti-PD-L1) treatment. The origin of the receptors is a man in his 60s with urothelial cancer.

The J gene is TRBJ1-2, the V gene TRBV18, with D unclear. With 3 bases removed from V and 0 bases from J, the gap between germline ends came to 5 bases. The CDR3 runs to 13 residues. Germline-derived CDR1 and CDR2 are KGHSH and LQKENI. The chain's CDR3 is CASSPAANYGYTF. In nucleotides, the CDR3 is TGTGCCAGCTCACCGGCAGCTAACTATGGCTACACCTTC.

This clone was observed a single time. The V call is TRBV25-1, the J call TRBJ1-2; D is possibly TRBD1 (5 bases). Trimming cost V 2 bases and J 5 bases, with 12 bases left between them. The CDR3 has 14 amino acids. CDR1 and CDR2 (germline): MGHDK, SYGVNS. CDR3 residues: CASSEPGFSYGYTF. The CDR3 coding sequence is TGTGCCAGCAGTGAACCAGGGTTCTCTTATGGCTACACCTTC.

The chain recombines TRBV30 with TRBJ2-3; a weak D match, TRBD2 (5 bases). This CDR3 has 13 residues. The germline V gene has CDR1 GTSNPN and CDR2 SVGIG (reference sequence). V was cut by 0 bases and J by 6 bases, with 10 bases left in between. CDR3 in amino acids: CAWSVRGTDTQYF. In DNA, the CDR3 is TGTGCCTGGAGTGTACGGGGAACGGATACGCAGTATTTT.

This clone was found once. This chain joins TRBV11-2 and TRBJ2-1, with 11 bases lining up with TRBD2. The CDR3 consists of 16 residues. J gave up 9 bases and V 0 bases, and 7 bases lay outside the gene matches. CDR1 and CDR2 from the germline V gene are SGHAT and FQNNGV. CDR3: CASSLDLLAGVLEQFF. The DNA for the CDR3 is TGTGCCAGCAGCTTAGATTTACTAGCGGGAGTTCTTGAGCAGTTCTTC. The full variable domain, with the rest looked up from reference TRBV11-2 and TRBJ2-1, is EAGVAQSPRYKIIEKRQSVAFWCNPISGHATLYWYQQILGQGPKLLIQFQNNGVVDDSQLPKDRFSAERLKGVDSTLKIQPAKLEDSAVYLCASSLDLLAGVLEQFFGPGTRLTVL.

The rearrangement joins TRBV7-8 to TRBJ1-6; D uncertain. Germline loops: CDR1 SGHVS, CDR2 FQNEAQ. The V gene lost 5 bases and the J gene lost 4 bases, with 12 bases spanning the gap. This CDR3 is 15 amino acids long. DNA of the CDR3: TGTGCCAGCAGCGAGACTACAGCTTATAATTCACCCCTCCACTTT. Amino acid sequence: CASSETTAYNSPLHF.

The CDR3 protein is CASRGQTTTHNEQFF. The CDR3 nucleotides read TGTGCCAGCAGGGGACAGACGACTACTCACAATGAGCAGTTCTTC. The chain links TRBV5-4 to TRBJ2-1; 7 bases agree with TRBD1. The CDR3 contains 15 residues. With 5 bases clipped from V and 5 bases from J, the junction kept 10 bases outside the gene matches. Germline V gene data show CDR1 as SGHNT and CDR2 as YYREEE (reference sequence).

V gene TRBV30 combines with J gene TRBJ2-3; D is ambiguous. The germline V gene has CDR1 GTSNPN and CDR2 SVGIG (reference sequence). V lost 7 bases, J lost 0 bases, and 5 bases lay in between. This CDR3 is 11 amino acids long. The CDR3 region has the DNA TGTGCCTCCCAAAGCACAGATACGCAGTATTTT. Translated: CASQSTDTQYF. Full variable domain (outside the CDR3, taken from reference TRBV30 and TRBJ2-3): SQTIHQWPATLVQPVGSPLSLECTVEGTSNPNLYWYRQAAGRGLQLLFYSVGIGQISSEVPQNLSASRPQDRQFILSSKKLLLSDSGFYLCASQSTDTQYFGPGTRLTVL.

The genes are TRBV18 and TRBJ2-1; D might be TRBD2 (7 bases). Trimming removed 6 bases at V and 10 bases at J, with 19 bases between. This CDR3 has 14 residues. Germline CDR1 reads KGHSH; CDR2 reads LQKENI. In nucleotides, the CDR3 is TGTGCCAGCTCTCCAAGGGGAGGGGGAGGCGAGCAGTTCTTC. Protein product: CASSPRGGGGEQFF.

The chain links TRBV2 to TRBJ2-5, with TRBD2 identical over 7 bases. Germline V CDR1 and CDR2: SNHLY, FYNNEI. V shed 6 bases, J shed 4 bases, and the junction held 8 bases outside the gene matches. The CDR3 loop spans 14 amino acids. The CDR3 DNA reads as TGTGCCAGCAGGGGGGGGATGGGTCCAGAGACCCAGTACTTC. As protein: CASRGGMGPETQYF.

The rearrangement joins TRBV9 to TRBJ1-2; D remains ambiguous. V lost 0 bases, J lost 0 bases, and 9 bases lay in between. Germline V lookup: CDR1 SGDLS, CDR2 YYNGEE. The CDR3 covers 15 residues. In DNA form, the CDR3 reads TGTGCCAGCAGCGTAGGAGACACACCTAACTATGGCTACACCTTC. This encodes CASSVGDTPNYGYTF.

The chain employs TRBV5-6 and TRBJ1-1; weak D call: TRBD1 (5 bases). V gave up 0 bases and J gave up 8 bases, with 14 bases separating them. This CDR3 is built from 14 residues. CDR1 is SGHDT, CDR2 YYEEEE, per germline. This chain's CDR3 is CASSLGRAIIEAFF. The CDR3, as DNA: TGTGCCAGCAGCTTGGGCAGGGCGATAATAGAAGCTTTCTTT.

V usage is TRBV5-1 and J usage is TRBJ2-7; possibly TRBD1 for D (5 bases). Trimming removed 0 bases at V and 3 bases at J, with 10 bases between. Germline lookup yields CDR1 SGHRS and CDR2 YFSETQ. There are 14 residues in the CDR3. CDR3 residues: CASSLEGHIYEQYF. The CDR3 DNA reads TGCGCCAGCAGCTTGGAAGGACACATCTACGAGCAGTACTTC.

The chain carries TRBV5-4 and TRBJ2-5; D gene ambiguous. Germline CDR1 is SGHNT and CDR2 is YYREEE (reference sequence). This CDR3 is built from 14 residues. V was pared by 3 bases and J by 0 bases, with 9 bases between. The CDR3 sequence is CASSSDKYQETQYF. DNA of the CDR3: TGTGCCAGCAGCTCTGACAAGTACCAAGAGACCCAGTACTTC.

The J gene is TRBJ1-1, the V gene TRBV6-6, with TRBD1 as a possible D gene (6 bases). Trimming removed 4 bases at V and 5 bases at J, with 8 bases between. Germline assignment: CDR1 MNHNY and CDR2 SVGAGI (reference sequence). The CDR3 loop spans 12 amino acids. The CDR3 sequence: CASSWGQTEAFF. CDR3 DNA: TGTGCCAGCAGTTGGGGGCAAACTGAAGCTTTCTTT.

The rearrangement links TRBV5-1 to TRBJ2-7, with TRBD2 matching over 8 bases. The CDR3 is 14 amino acids. Trimming removed 4 bases from V and 6 bases from J; junction bases left unmatched: 9. Germline-derived CDR1 and CDR2 are SGHRS and YFSETQ. The CDR3 spells CASSPGLESGEQYF. The CDR3, as DNA: TGCGCCAGCAGCCCGGGACTAGAATCCGGCGAGCAGTACTTC.

The V call is TRBV18, the J call TRBJ2-7; 7 positions agree with TRBD1. The CDR3 sequence is 14 residues long. Germline CDR1 is KGHSH and CDR2 is LQKENI. Trimming cost V 4 bases and J 0 bases; bases outside gene matches: 3. CDR3 nucleotide sequence: TGTGCCAGCTCACAAGGACAGGCCTCCTACGAGCAGTACTTC. Protein product: CASSQGQASYEQYF.

This chain links TRBV5-6 with TRBJ1-5, with D maybe TRBD1 (5 bases). Germline CDR1 is SGHDT and CDR2 is YYEEEE. V lost 0 bases and J 6 bases, leaving 13 bases between the germline ends. This CDR3 has 15 amino acids. The CDR3 DNA reads as TGTGCCAGCAGCTTGGGACAGACTCGGAGTCAGCCCCAGCATTTT. Protein sequence: CASSLGQTRSQPQHF.

CDR3 nucleotide sequence: TGTGCCAGCAGCCCGGACTCTAGCGGGGCCTCCTACGAGCAGTACTTC. This encodes CASSPDSSGASYEQYF. V usage is TRBV7-2 and J usage is TRBJ2-7; TRBD2 aligns across 9 bases. Germline loops: CDR1 SGHTA, CDR2 FQGNSA. Germline trimming cut 5 bases from V and 0 bases from J; bases unmatched to any gene: 8. The length of the CDR3 is 16 residues. The full variable domain, rest sourced from reference TRBV7-2 and TRBJ2-7, is GAGVSQSPSNKVTEKGKDVELRCDPISGHTALYWYRQSLGQGLEFLIYFQGNSAPDKSGLPSDRFSAERTGGSVSTLTIQRTQQEDSAVYLCASSPDSSGASYEQYFGPGTRLTVT.

The chain carries TRBV11-1 and TRBJ2-7, with D possibly being TRBD2 (5 bases). In germline, CDR1 is SGHAT, CDR2 FQDESV (reference sequence). V was shortened by 5 bases and J by 6 bases, with 14 bases between the two germline ends. The CDR3 sequence is 13 residues long. CDR3 residues: CASSLGISGEQYF. CDR3 bases: TGTGCCAGCAGCCTAGGGATAAGCGGCGAGCAGTACTTC.

The V call is TRBV6-5, the J call TRBJ2-7; possibly TRBD2 for D (6 bases). Germline values: CDR1 MNHEY, CDR2 SVGAGI. This CDR3 has 12 amino acids. V lost 2 bases, J lost 5 bases, and 7 bases lay in between. CDR3 residues: CASSYGGNEQYF. The CDR3 nucleotides read TGTGCCAGCAGTTACGGGGGGAACGAGCAGTACTTC.

This chain links TRBV11-2 with TRBJ2-5, with 10 bases fitting TRBD2. V lost 4 bases, J lost 5 bases, and 7 bases stayed unmatched. The CDR3 spans 15 residues. Germline values: CDR1 SGHAT, CDR2 FQNNGV. The CDR3 reads CASSSSGGGYETQYF. The CDR3 nucleotides read TGTGCCAGCAGCTCTAGCGGGGGTGGATATGAGACCCAGTACTTC.

The chain joins TRBV4-3 to TRBJ1-1; the D is unclear. The CDR3 length is 11 residues. V lost 2 bases and J lost 6, with 4 bases in between. CDR1 and CDR2 (germline): LGHNA, YSLEER. This CDR3 reads CASSQSSEAFF. CDR3 bases: TGCGCCAGCAGCCAATCCTCTGAAGCTTTCTTT.

The chain couples TRBV27 to TRBJ2-7; weak D call: TRBD2 (6 bases). Between the trimmed V and J ends, which lost 7 bases and 4 bases, there was a span of 11 bases. Germline assignment: CDR1 MNHEY and CDR2 SMNVEV (reference sequence). The CDR3 runs to 12 residues. The DNA for the CDR3 is TGTGCCAGCACCGGGACTCGTTACGAGCAGTACTTC. This sequence encodes CASTGTRYEQYF.

The chain recombines TRBV5-1 with TRBJ1-6; D may be TRBD1 (5 bases). Germline CDR1 is SGHRS and CDR2 is YFSETQ. Trimming shortened V by 4 bases and J by 5 bases, and 10 bases separated the two germline ends. The CDR3 consists of 14 residues. The CDR3 sequence: CASSRDSNNSPLHF. In DNA form, the CDR3 reads TGCGCCAGCAGCCGAGACAGTAATAATTCACCCCTCCACTTT.

The J gene is TRBJ2-7, the V gene TRBV5-6; weak D call: TRBD2 (5 bases). Trimming removed 2 bases at V and 0 bases at J, with 9 bases between. Looked up from germline, CDR1 is SGHDT and CDR2 is YYEEEE. The CDR3 is made up of 14 amino acids. CDR3 region: CASSLLVGSYEQYF. DNA for the CDR3: TGTGCCAGCAGCTTACTAGTAGGCTCCTACGAGCAGTACTTC.

V usage is TRBV7-9 and J usage is TRBJ2-3, with 7 positions matching TRBD1. V was clipped by 1 base and J by 2 bases; unmatched bases: 6. In germline, CDR1 is SEHNR, CDR2 FQNEAQ (reference sequence). CDR3 length: 16 residues. The CDR3 coding sequence is TGTGCCAGCAGCTTAGTGGCAGGGGGAATCACAGATACGCAGTATTTT. Residues: CASSLVAGGITDTQYF.

The chain uses TRBV5-1 and TRBJ2-5; a possible D gene is TRBD2 (6 bases). Deletions cut 3 bases from V and 2 bases from J, with 14 bases between. The CDR3 spans 15 residues. Per the germline V gene, CDR1 is SGHRS and CDR2 is YFSETQ. In DNA form, the CDR3 reads TGCGCCAGCAGCTGGTTTGGGGGGACTCAAGAGACCCAGTACTTC. Its protein is CASSWFGGTQETQYF.